These T cell receptor beta chains were read from a single sample in a study of cytomegalovirus exposure and HLA in healthy donors. The assay was immunoSEQ multiplex PCR, and TCRdb's table has in-frame clones only and misses some. The sample has 250,000 to 350,000 clones, 86% seen once. What was sequenced was PBMCs. Receptors were obtained from a man aged 35 to 55 in good health and CMV-seropositive. CDR3s include the opening cysteine and the closing phenylalanine or tryptophan. The D gene is left open where the match is weak. A row's size may be missing; if present it is once, few, many or a size class.

D gene | J gene | clone size | V gene | CDR3 protein | CDR3 DNA
. | TRBJ2-5 | . | TRBV7-2 | CASSLRSDGISETQYF | TGTGCCAGCAGCTTACGATCGGACGGGATATCAGAGACCCAGTACTTC
TRBD1 | TRBJ2-2 | . | TRBV6-5 | CASSYYSGGNTGELFF | TGTGCCAGCAGTTATTATTCAGGGGGGAACACCGGGGAGCTGTTTTTT
TRBD2 | TRBJ2-1 | . | TRBV28 | CASSPDIGLARNEQFF | TGTGCCAGCAGTCCCGACATTGGACTAGCAAGGAATGAGCAGTTCTTC
. | TRBJ2-3 | . | TRBV9 | CASSVAGVTDTQYF | TGTGCCAGCAGCGTAGCCGGGGTCACAGATACGCAGTATTTT
TRBD1 | TRBJ1-5 | . | TRBV7-9 | CASSDGTGGLPQHF | TGTGCCAGCAGCGACGGGACAGGAGGGCTGCCCCAGCATTTT
TRBD1 | TRBJ2-7 | . | TRBV4-3 | CASSQQTTGFTYEQYF | TGCGCCAGCAGCCAACAAACGACAGGGTTTACCTACGAGCAGTACTTC
. | TRBJ2-7 | . | TRBV7-9 | CASSQTELITYEQYF | TGTGCCAGCAGCCAAACAGAACTTATTACCTACGAGCAGTACTTC
TRBD2 | TRBJ2-2 | . | TRBV13 | CASSTTGTSSGELFF | TGTGCCAGCAGCACGACCGGGACTAGCTCCGGGGAGCTGTTTTTT
TRBD2 | TRBJ2-3 | . | TRBV5-1 | CASSPGGTSSGSTDTQYF | TGCGCCAGCAGCCCAGGGGGGACTAGCAGCGGGAGCACAGATACGCAGTATTTT
TRBD2 | TRBJ2-7 | once | TRBV5-4 | CASSLVREGEQYF | TGTGCCAGCAGCTTGGTTAGGGAGGGTGAGCAGTACTTC
TRBD2 | TRBJ2-7 | . | TRBV28 | CASSLDPPSGSRYEQYF | TGTGCCAGCAGTTTAGATCCTCCTAGCGGGAGCCGGTACGAGCAGTACTTC
. | TRBJ1-4 | . | TRBV12-5 | CASGLVPAPMGTNEKLFF | TGTGCTAGTGGTTTGGTACCGGCCCCAATGGGCACTAATGAAAAACTGTTTTTT
TRBD2 | TRBJ2-5 | . | TRBV9 | CASSLGNGGAQETQYF | TGTGCCAGCAGCCTCGGAAACGGGGGGGCCCAAGAGACCCAGTACTTC
. | TRBJ1-2 | . | TRBV10-3 | CAISEYPGSNYGYTF | TGTGCCATCAGTGAGTACCCAGGGTCGAACTATGGCTACACCTTC
TRBD1 | TRBJ1-3 | . | TRBV7-9 | CASSNVHVGTGGNTIYF | TGTGCCAGCAGCAACGTTCACGTGGGGACAGGTGGAAACACCATATATTTT
TRBD1 | TRBJ2-3 | . | TRBV5-1 | CASSVGQGAGTDTQYF | TGCGCCAGCAGCGTGGGACAGGGGGCGGGTACAGATACGCAGTATTTT
TRBD1 | TRBJ1-5 | . | TRBV19 | CASTSGGQPQHF | TGTGCCAGTACCTCAGGGGGTCAGCCCCAGCATTTT
. | TRBJ1-1 | . | TRBV4-2 | CASSQAGPNTEAFF | TGTGCCAGCAGCCAAGCAGGGCCGAACACTGAAGCTTTCTTT
. | TRBJ2-7 | few | TRBV6-5 | CASSYLSSASYEQYF | TGTGCCAGCAGTTACTTGTCTAGCGCGTCCTACGAGCAGTACTTC
TRBD1 | TRBJ1-2 | . | TRBV5-1 | CASSLGDSTLGYGYTF | TGCGCCAGCAGCTTGGGGGACAGTACCCTAGGCTATGGCTACACCTTC
TRBD2 | TRBJ2-1 | . | TRBV27 | CASNRLATDNEQFF | TGTGCCAGCAACAGACTAGCGACCGACAATGAGCAGTTCTTC
TRBD1 | TRBJ2-7 | . | TRBV5-1 | CASSMTGDYEQYF | TGCGCCAGCAGCATGACAGGGGACTACGAGCAGTACTTC
. | TRBJ2-5 | . | TRBV19 | CASNGRPGETQYF | TGTGCCAGTAACGGCAGGCCAGGGGAGACCCAGTACTTC
. | TRBJ1-4 | . | TRBV20-1 | CSPLIREKLFF | TGCAGTCCCTTAATCAGGGAAAAACTGTTTTTT
. | TRBJ2-7 | . | TRBV11-3 | CASSTLGGTDQYF | TGTGCCAGCAGCACCCTAGGAGGAACCGACCAGTACTTC
. | TRBJ1-1 | few | TRBV10-3 | CAISEPGHPNTEAFF | TGTGCCATCAGTGAGCCGGGACACCCGAACACTGAAGCTTTCTTT
TRBD1 | TRBJ2-7 | . | TRBV5-5 | CASSSGTGGYEQYF | TGTGCCAGCAGCTCTGGGACAGGGGGCTACGAGCAGTACTTC
TRBD1 | TRBJ1-6 | . | TRBV7-2 | CASSLDRWDSYNSPLHF | TGTGCCAGCAGCTTAGATCGGTGGGACAGCTATAATTCACCCCTCCACTTT
TRBD2 | TRBJ2-7 | . | TRBV4-3 | CASSQDPSGTYEQYF | TGCGCCAGCAGCCAAGATCCAAGCGGGACGTACGAGCAGTACTTC
TRBD1 | TRBJ1-6 | once | TRBV6-1 | CASSADRGINSPLHF | TGTGCCAGCAGTGCTGACAGGGGGATTAATTCACCCCTCCACTTT
. | TRBJ2-7 | . | TRBV7-9 | CASSRVGSSYEQYF | TGTGCCAGCAGCCGAGTGGGGAGCTCCTACGAGCAGTACTTC
. | TRBJ1-6 | . | TRBV15 | CATSRDMAGNSPLHF | TGTGCCACCAGCAGAGATATGGCAGGGAATTCACCCCTCCACTTT
. | TRBJ1-1 | . | TRBV30 | CAWTGRRRADTEAFF | TGTGCCTGGACCGGTCGGAGGAGGGCTGACACTGAAGCTTTCTTT
TRBD1 | TRBJ1-4 | . | TRBV6-5 | CASSYGTAANEKLFF | TGTGCCAGCAGTTACGGGACAGCAGCTAATGAAAAACTGTTTTTT
TRBD1 | TRBJ2-2 | once | TRBV7-2 | CASSLVQGARRELFF | TGTGCCAGCAGCTTAGTACAGGGGGCTCGCCGGGAGCTGTTTTTT
. | TRBJ1-1 | . | TRBV18 | CASSPMGEGSTEAFF | TGTGCCAGCTCACCAATGGGGGAGGGATCCACTGAAGCTTTCTTT
. | TRBJ1-2 | . | TRBV2 | CASGRTAYGYTF | TGTGCCAGCGGCCGGACAGCGTATGGCTACACCTTC
TRBD1 | TRBJ2-5 | few | TRBV30 | CAQGQGPPRGETQYF | TGTGCCCAAGGACAGGGGCCGCCCCGGGGGGAGACCCAGTACTTC
TRBD2 | TRBJ2-1 | . | TRBV4-2 | CASSTSGNEQFF | TGTGCCAGCAGCACTAGCGGTAATGAGCAGTTCTTC